The 28 T cell receptor beta chains given below trace back to one sample, sequenced in a study of T cells after somatic rescue of genetic block. Profiling relied on immunoSEQ multiplex PCR, and the TCRdb table lists in-frame clones only, not all of them. The sample comprises 15,000 or so clones, approximately 75% of which are singletons, and around 14% rests with the top ten. The sequenced sample consisted of peripheral blood mononuclear cells (PBMCs). The source of these receptors is a boy aged 5-17 years.

The chain links TRBV27 to TRBJ1-1; D is undetermined. Trimming took off 8 bases at V and 4 bases at J, with 17 bases between the two ends. The CDR3 spans 14 residues. Germline V gene sequence: CDR1 MNHEY, CDR2 SMNVEV (reference sequence). CDR3 loop: CASCTRREGTEAFF. CDR3 nucleotides: TGTGCCAGCTGCACGAGGCGGGAGGGCACTGAAGCTTTCTTT.

As to this clone: A far bigger clonotype differs at one base, so this is likely a read error. The chain couples TRBV5-6 to TRBJ2-2; the D gene could be TRBD1 or TRBD2 (5 bases each). The CDR3 sequence is 16 residues long. Germline V gene sequence: CDR1 SGHDT, CDR2 YYEEEE. Trimming stripped 4 bases from V and 1 base from J, with 14 bases between. The CDR3 loop is CASSLAGTGNTGELFF. As DNA, the CDR3 is TGTGCCAGCAGCCTTGCCGGGACGGGGAACACCGGGGAGCTGTTTTTT.

The CDR3 nucleotides read TGTGCCAGCAGCTTCCAACCTAGCGCTTCCTACGAGCAGTACTTC. The encoded protein is CASSFQPSASYEQYF. The chain carries TRBV7-8 and TRBJ2-7, with D perhaps TRBD2 (6 bases). The CDR3 consists of 15 residues. CDR1 is SGHVS and CDR2 is FQNEAQ in the germline V gene. V lost 3 bases, J lost 1 base, and 13 bases lay in between. The full variable domain, completed using reference TRBV7-8 and TRBJ2-7, is GAGVSQSPRYKVAKRGQDVALRCDPISGHVSLFWYQQALGQGPEFLTYFQNEAQLDKSGLPSDRFFAERPEGSVSTLKIQRTQQEDSAVYLCASSFQPSASYEQYFGPGTRLTVT.

This chain uses TRBV11-3 with TRBJ2-5, with TRBD1 matching over 8 bases. The J call may be incorrect, as the DNA end agrees better with TRBJ2-7. The CDR3 is 15 residues long. Germline V gives CDR1 SGHNT, CDR2 YENEEA. The CDR3 loop reads CASSFDRGSSYEQYF. CDR3 DNA: TGTGCCAGCAGCTTTGACAGGGGTTCCTCCTACGAGCAGTACTTC.

The chain uses TRBV29-1 and TRBJ2-3; D remains unclear. CDR1 is SQVTM and CDR2 is ANQGSEA in the germline V gene. This CDR3 has 12 amino acids. V was clipped by 1 base and J by 2 bases, with 4 bases between them. CDR3 sequence: CSVEGVTDTQYF. CDR3 nucleotide sequence: TGCAGCGTTGAAGGGGTCACAGATACGCAGTATTTT.

By its share, this clone is medium-sized. V is TRBV7-6 and J is TRBJ2-7, with TRBD2 matching 13 bases. The length of the CDR3 is 15 residues. The germline V gene encodes CDR1 SGHVS and CDR2 FNYEAQ. V dropped 5 bases and J dropped 2; count of bases not matched to a gene: 3. The CDR3 here is CASSPGLAGAYEQYF. The CDR3 bases are TGTGCCAGCAGCCCCGGACTAGCGGGAGCCTACGAGCAGTACTTC.

This clone was seen only once. J is TRBJ1-1 and V is TRBV11-3; D might be TRBD1 (5 bases). The CDR3 is 13 residues long. The germline V gene has CDR1 SGHNT and CDR2 YENEEA. With 5 bases removed from V and 4 bases from J, the gap between germline ends came to 11 bases. The CDR3 DNA is TGTGCCAGCAGCCCCAGGGCGGGCACTGAAGCTTTCTTT. Amino acids: CASSPRAGTEAFF.

CDR3 residues: CASSLTGGVQYF. CDR3 DNA sequence: TGCGCCAGCAGCTTGACAGGGGGCGTGCAGTACTTC. The V gene is TRBV5-1, the J gene TRBJ2-7; the match to TRBD1 covers 9 bases. V was pared by 1 base and J by 9 bases, with 2 bases of the junction left unmatched. The germline V gene encodes CDR1 SGHRS and CDR2 YFSETQ. The CDR3 runs to 12 residues.

This clone was counted a few times. The chain has TRBV5-6 and TRBJ2-7; D is unresolved. The CDR3 has 15 residues. Per germline, CDR1 SGHDT and CDR2 YYEEEE. Trimming pared 2 bases from V and 1 base from J, leaving 13 bases between. The CDR3 DNA follows: TGTGCCAGCAGCTTTGACGCAGGTTTATCCTACGAGCAGTACTTC. It yields the protein CASSFDAGLSYEQYF.

The chain combines TRBV2 with TRBJ1-5, with 8 bases fitting TRBD1. Germline V gives CDR1 SNHLY, CDR2 FYNNEI. Trimming cost V 7 bases and J 0 bases; bases outside gene matches: 11. The CDR3 contains 17 residues. The CDR3 reads CASKLDRGLYSNQPQHF. CDR3 in DNA: TGTGCCAGCAAACTAGACAGGGGCTTGTATAGCAATCAGCCCCAGCATTTT.

This chain uses TRBV18 with TRBJ2-1; D possibly corresponds to TRBD2 (6 bases). This CDR3 has 14 amino acids. V dropped 1 base and J dropped 5 bases, with 9 bases sitting between them. The germline gives CDR1 KGHSH, CDR2 LQKENI. Here the CDR3 DNA reads TGTGCCAGCTCACCACTAGCGGAGGACAATGAGCAGTTCTTC. This sequence encodes CASSPLAEDNEQFF.

This clone has only a few counts. The rearrangement uses TRBV18 and TRBJ1-2; 9 bases are shared with TRBD1. V shed 3 bases and J 4 bases; nucleotides not matched to a gene: 12. The length of the CDR3 is 17 residues. Germline lookup yields CDR1 KGHSH and CDR2 LQKENI. The CDR3 DNA follows: TGTGCCAGCTCACCTCCGGGACAGGGAGGAGGAGGCTATGGCTACACCTTC. Encoded protein: CASSPPGQGGGGYGYTF.

This clone showed up just a few times. The rearrangement uses TRBV30 and TRBJ2-1; 7 bases align to TRBD1. Germline CDR1 is GTSNPN and CDR2 is SVGIG (reference sequence). V trimming: 2 bases; J trimming: 0 bases; junction bases outside the gene matches: 10. The CDR3 spans 17 residues. CDR3 amino acids: CAWSFLWGQSSYNEQFF. CDR3 DNA: TGTGCCTGGAGTTTTCTCTGGGGACAGAGCTCCTACAATGAGCAGTTCTTC.

In this sample, this clone is medium-sized. The chain couples TRBV5-6 to TRBJ1-5; D is perhaps TRBD1 (6 bases). V was pared by 3 bases and J by 5 bases, with 12 bases between. This CDR3 is 14 amino acids long. Germline-derived CDR1 and CDR2 are SGHDT and YYEEEE. CDR3 bases: TGTGCCAGCAGCTACCGGGACAACTATCAGCCCCAGCATTTT. Its translation is CASSYRDNYQPQHF.

The chain carries TRBV30 and TRBJ1-2; D is perhaps TRBD1 (6 bases). V was shortened by 0 bases and J by 0 bases, with 26 bases between the two germline ends. Germline V gene lookup returns CDR1 GTSNPN and CDR2 SVGIG (reference sequence). The CDR3 runs 20 residues. The CDR3 coding sequence is TGTGCCTGGAGTGTACGTTTGGGATTGGCTTACGGGGGCTCTAACTATGGCTACACCTTC. Residues: CAWSVRLGLAYGGSNYGYTF.

The chain joins TRBV7-9 to TRBJ2-1, with 8 nucleotides matching TRBD2. The V and J ends lost 2 bases and 7 bases, in that order; junction bases with no gene match: 4. CDR1 SEHNR and CDR2 FQNEAQ come from the germline V gene (reference sequence). This CDR3 has 14 residues. For the CDR3, the DNA is TGTGCCAGCAGCTTACTCCAGCGGGGGAATGAGCAGTTCTTC. Protein product: CASSLLQRGNEQFF.

The chain links TRBV28 to TRBJ1-2, with D perhaps TRBD1 (5 bases). Germline V lookup: CDR1 MDHEN, CDR2 SYDVKM. This CDR3 has 13 residues. V was pared by 7 bases and J by 2 bases, with 11 bases between. This CDR3 is CASTPGANYGYTF. CDR3 sequence (DNA): TGTGCCAGCACCCCCGGGGCGAACTATGGCTACACCTTC.

This sequence joins TRBV28 and TRBJ1-3; weak D call: TRBD1 (5 bases). Looked up from germline, CDR1 is MDHEN and CDR2 is SYDVKM. The length of the CDR3 is 16 residues. V gave up 4 bases and J gave up 0 bases, with 13 bases separating them. The CDR3 region has the DNA TGTGCCAGCAGTTCCCCCCCGGGGGTCTCTGGAAACACCATATATTTT. It codes for CASSSPPGVSGNTIYF. Together with reference TRBV28 and TRBJ1-3, the CDR3 gives the full variable domain: DVKVTQSSRYLVKRTGEKVFLECVQDMDHENMFWYRQDPGLGLRLIYFSYDVKMKEKGDIPEGYSVSREKKERFSLILESASTNQTSMYLCASSSPPGVSGNTIYFGEGSWLTVV.

This chain links TRBV28 with TRBJ1-2, with 8 bases fitting TRBD1. With 3 bases clipped from V and 7 bases from J, the junction kept 4 bases outside the gene matches. The CDR3 spans 13 residues. Germline V gene sequence: CDR1 MDHEN, CDR2 SYDVKM. The CDR3 DNA is TGTGCCAGCAGTTTCCAGGGGGCAAGTGGCTACACCTTC. Protein product: CASSFQGASGYTF.

The gene calls are TRBV27 and TRBJ2-1; 7 bases are a match to TRBD1. Per germline, CDR1 MNHEY and CDR2 SMNVEV (reference sequence). The CDR3 is 16 amino acids. With V trimmed by 4 bases and J by 0 bases, 6 bases remained unmatched. CDR3 DNA sequence: TGTGCCAGCAGTTCCACCCCAGGGGGCTCCTACAATGAGCAGTTCTTC. It yields the protein CASSSTPGGSYNEQFF.

The rearrangement links TRBV6-5 to TRBJ1-6; D uncertain. The CDR3 totals 13 residues. V lost 0 bases and J 10 bases, leaving 7 bases between the germline ends. Germline CDR1 and CDR2: MNHEY and SVGAGI. The CDR3 nucleotides are TGTGCCAGCAGTTACTCGCTGGACTCACCCCTCCACTTT. Encoded protein: CASSYSLDSPLHF.

V usage is TRBV12-5 and J usage is TRBJ2-2, with 10 bases fitting TRBD2. The junction had 5 bases not matched to a gene; V was cut back by 0 bases and J by 1 base. The CDR3 loop spans 18 amino acids. Germline V gene sequence: CDR1 LGHNT, CDR2 FRNRAP. The chain's CDR3 is CASGLVLAGGRNTGELFF. In DNA, the CDR3 is TGTGCTAGTGGTTTGGTCTTAGCGGGAGGACGGAACACCGGGGAGCTGTTTTTT.

The CDR3 sequence: CASSLGGGTNIQYF. Written as DNA, the CDR3 is TGTGCCAGCAGCTTAGGAGGGGGTACAAACATTCAGTACTTC. V and J are TRBV7-8 and TRBJ2-4; D is possibly TRBD1 (6 bases). CDR1 and CDR2 from the germline V gene are SGHVS and FQNEAQ. CDR3 length: 14 residues. Deletions cut 1 base from V and 6 bases from J, with 10 bases between.

V and J are TRBV11-2 and TRBJ1-1, with TRBD1 matching 7 bases. Losses at the gene ends were 5 bases for V and 7 bases for J; bases not matched to a gene: 13. CDR1 and CDR2 (germline): SGHAT, FQNNGV. This CDR3 is 15 amino acids long. The CDR3 sequence: CASSLSPDRASEAFF. The CDR3 DNA is TGTGCCAGCAGCCTCTCCCCCGACAGGGCTAGTGAAGCTTTCTTT.

This clone showed up just once. The chain has TRBV5-1 and TRBJ2-5; no reliable D call. V lost 2 bases to trimming and J lost 1 base, with 12 bases between them. Germline V CDR1 and CDR2: SGHRS, YFSETQ. There are 15 residues in the CDR3. The CDR3 is CASSFSTATQETQYF. The CDR3 DNA follows: TGCGCCAGCAGCTTCTCCACAGCTACCCAAGAGACCCAGTACTTC.

The chain uses TRBV5-5 and TRBJ2-3; D tentatively fits TRBD1 or TRBD2 (6 bases each). Trimming removed 7 bases at V and 4 bases at J, with 19 bases between. This CDR3 spans 15 amino acids. The germline CDR1 and CDR2 sequences are SGHKS and YYEKEE (reference sequence). CDR3 protein: CASLLWGAPPDTQYF. Here the CDR3 DNA reads TGTGCCAGCCTTTTATGGGGGGCGCCCCCAGATACGCAGTATTTT.

The chain carries TRBV6-4 and TRBJ2-3; 10 positions match TRBD2. Germline lookup yields CDR1 MRHNA and CDR2 SNTAGT. CDR3 size: 16 residues. V shed 6 bases and J 3 bases; nucleotides not matched to a gene: 9. CDR3 in DNA: TGTGCCAGCAGCTGGACTAGCGGCGTCCAGACAGATACGCAGTATTTT. This encodes CASSWTSGVQTDTQYF.

This clone was found a few times. The V and J genes are TRBV5-4 and TRBJ1-4; D is perhaps TRBD1 (5 bases). V was cut by 1 base and J by 2 bases, with 9 bases left in between. Germline-derived CDR1 and CDR2 are SGHNT and YYREEE (reference sequence). This CDR3 contains 15 residues. CDR3 sequence reads: CASSLTGGTNEKLFF. The CDR3 DNA reads as TGTGCCAGCAGCTTGACGGGGGGGACTAATGAAAAACTGTTTTTT.